These T cell receptor beta chains were read from a single sample in a study of blood T cells in healthy people across ages. One entry per CDR3 protein, called by TCRdb with MiXCR from the 5' RACE reads. The sample has more than 650,000 distinct CDR3 sequences, approximately 22% seen once. What was sequenced was blood. These receptors came from a man aged 65-85 years in good health. Each CDR3 is given with its conserved first and last residue. A D gene is named only where the DNA matches it firmly. Size tells how often a clone was seen (once, few, many) or the class of an expanded clone, and some rows leave it out.

d_call clone_size j_call v_call cdr3_aa cdr3_nt
TRBD1 - TRBJ1-4 TRBV12-3/TRBV12-4 CASSLPGGGEKLFF TGTGCCAGCAGTTTACCAGGGGGGGGTGAAAAACTGTTTTTT
- - TRBJ2-5 TRBV27 CASSDPGPQETQYF TGTGCCAGCAGTGATCCGGGTCCACAAGAGACCCAGTACTTC
TRBD2 many TRBJ2-3 TRBV7-2 CASSLAGTNTDTQYF TGTGCCAGCAGTCTAGCGGGTACAAACACAGATACGCAGTATTTT
TRBD1 few TRBJ1-5 TRBV5-1 CASSNGTGAQPQHF TGCGCCAGCAGCAACGGGACAGGGGCCCAGCCCCAGCATTTT
- few TRBJ2-7 TRBV29-1 CSVGTGIRNEQYF TGCAGCGTGGGAACAGGGATCCGGAACGAGCAGTACTTC
- - TRBJ2-5 TRBV5-1 CASSLAFSPQETQYF TGCGCCAGCAGCTTGGCTTTCAGCCCCCAAGAGACCCAGTACTTC
- - TRBJ2-1 TRBV28 CASSRDEEQFF TGTGCCAGCAGTCGTGATGAGGAGCAGTTCTTC
- few TRBJ1-5 TRBV20-1 CSARVGAQPQHF TGCAGTGCTAGAGTAGGGGCTCAGCCCCAGCATTTT
- - TRBJ1-5 TRBV7-2 CASSLRGPLSNQPQHF TGTGCCAGCAGCTTACGGGGCCCGTTGAGCAATCAGCCCCAGCATTTT
- - TRBJ2-3 TRBV6-5 CASRAGGVWVDTQYF TGTGCCAGCAGGGCCGGGGGAGTTTGGGTAGATACGCAGTATTTT
- - TRBJ2-7 TRBV29-1 CSVGSLGGTSEQYF TGCAGCGTCGGCAGCTTGGGGGGTACAAGCGAGCAGTACTTC
- few TRBJ2-3 TRBV30 CAWLGVSTDTQYF TGTGCCTGGCTAGGGGTTAGCACAGATACGCAGTATTTT
- - TRBJ2-1 TRBV21-1 CASSIEAGSYNEQFF TGTGCCAGCAGCATCGAAGCGGGATCATACAATGAGCAGTTCTTC
- - TRBJ1-5 TRBV28 CASSPDRLNQPQHF TGTGCCAGCAGCCCAGACAGGCTCAATCAGCCCCAGCATTTT
- - TRBJ1-1 TRBV4-2 CASSHDDLSTGPGGAFF TGTGCCAGCAGCCACGACGACCTCTCGACAGGTCCCGGTGGGGCTTTCTTT
TRBD1 - TRBJ1-2 TRBV10-2 CASSGGPGTGVPGRAGYTF TGCGCCAGCAGTGGAGGCCCCGGGACAGGAGTTCCTGGGAGGGCTGGCTACACCTTC
- - TRBJ2-1 TRBV6-5 CASSWGRGRQNNEQFF TGTGCCAGCAGTTGGGGGAGAGGGCGTCAAAACAATGAGCAGTTCTTC
- - TRBJ1-5 TRBV6-7 CASTWGGQPQHF TGTGCCAGCACCTGGGGAGGGCAGCCCCAGCATTTT
- - TRBJ1-1 TRBV13 CASSLRGGDAEAFF TGTGCCAGCAGCTTACGTGGGGGAGACGCTGAAGCTTTCTTT
- - TRBJ1-2 TRBV4-1 CASSQEVRVVYGYTF TGCGCCAGCAGCCAAGAAGTTCGGGTTGTCTATGGCTACACCTTC
- - TRBJ2-5 TRBV11-2 CASSLKSGTRWQETQYF TGTGCCAGCAGCCTAAAATCGGGCACCCGTTGGCAAGAGACCCAGTACTTC
- - TRBJ2-1 TRBV20-1 CSANTPTSYNEQFF TGCAGTGCCAACACACCAACCTCCTACAATGAGCAGTTCTTC
- many TRBJ1-4 TRBV20-1 CSAAGATNEKLFF TGCAGTGCCGCTGGTGCAACTAATGAAAAACTGTTTTTT
- once TRBJ2-1 TRBV20-1 CSARARAQTYNEQFF TGCAGTGCTAGAGCCCGGGCACAGACCTACAATGAGCAGTTCTTC
TRBD2 few TRBJ2-1 TRBV20-1 CSARVRTSGSNEQFF TGCAGTGCTAGAGTCCGGACTAGCGGGAGCAATGAGCAGTTCTTC
- - TRBJ1-3 TRBV10-3 CAISESGTLGNTIYF TGTGCCATCAGTGAGTCTGGAACCCTTGGAAACACCATATATTTT
- - TRBJ1-4 TRBV20-1 CSCKRTVPNEKLFF TGCAGTTGTAAGAGGACAGTCCCTAATGAAAAACTGTTTTTT
TRBD1 few TRBJ1-1 TRBV12-3/TRBV12-4 CASSQRQGTPYTEAFF TGTGCCAGCAGCCAACGACAGGGGACGCCTTACACTGAAGCTTTCTTT
- - TRBJ1-2 TRBV20-1 CSARWDGYTF TGCAGTGCTAGGTGGGATGGCTACACCTTC
- - TRBJ2-7 TRBV18 CASSPTGLSSYEQYF TGTGCCAGCTCACCAACCGGGCTTAGCTCCTACGAGCAGTACTTC
- - TRBJ1-2 TRBV25-1 CASTPDGRLNYGYTF TGTGCCAGCACTCCCGATGGCAGGTTGAACTATGGCTACACCTTC
- few TRBJ1-5 TRBV20-1 CSAREGGGGVQPQHF TGCAGTGCTAGAGAGGGGGGTGGGGGAGTTCAGCCCCAGCATTTT
- - TRBJ2-1 TRBV29-1 CSVEGRQKQFF TGCAGCGTTGAAGGCCGACAGAAGCAGTTCTTC
- many TRBJ1-2 TRBV29-1 CSVEVGDSYGYTF TGCAGCGTTGAAGTAGGAGATTCCTATGGCTACACCTTC
- once TRBJ2-3 TRBV12-3/TRBV12-4 CASSLARIRRGRGTDTQYF TGTGCCAGCAGTTTGGCTAGGATTCGTCGGGGAAGGGGCACAGATACGCAGTATTTT
- few TRBJ1-1 TRBV29-1 CSADRALNTEAFF TGCAGCGCCGACCGAGCTTTGAACACTGAAGCTTTCTTT
- - TRBJ1-2 TRBV14 CASRHSYSRSYTF TGTGCCAGCAGACACTCCTACTCTCGCAGCTACACCTTC
- few TRBJ2-5 TRBV20-1 CSAPTQGLQETQYF TGCAGTGCTCCCACCCAAGGTCTCCAAGAGACCCAGTACTTC
- few TRBJ1-4 TRBV12-3/TRBV12-4 CASSLRGGTANEKLFF TGTGCCAGCAGTTTAAGGGGCGGGACCGCCAATGAAAAACTGTTTTTT
- few TRBJ2-1 TRBV15 CATSRDRGSVNEQFF TGTGCCACCAGCAGAGATAGAGGTAGCGTCAATGAGCAGTTCTTC
TRBD1 many TRBJ1-3 TRBV5-1 CASSASGQGPGNTIYF TGCGCCAGCAGCGCGAGCGGACAGGGGCCCGGAAACACCATATATTTT
- - TRBJ1-4 TRBV12-3/TRBV12-4 CASSFAGEGEKLFF TGTGCCAGCAGTTTCGCGGGGGAGGGTGAAAAACTGTTTTTT
TRBD2 - TRBJ2-3 TRBV4-2 CASSPSTGTSGLSFPDTQYF TGTGCCAGCAGCCCCTCGACCGGGACTAGCGGCCTCTCTTTCCCAGATACGCAGTATTTT
- - TRBJ2-6 TRBV20-1 CSADAHSGANVLTF TGCAGTGCCGACGCTCACTCTGGGGCCAACGTCCTGACTTTC
- once TRBJ1-5 TRBV9 CASSVGPARDQPQHF TGTGCCAGCAGCGTTGGTCCAGCGAGGGATCAGCCCCAGCATTTT
- - TRBJ2-1 TRBV2 CASSEWDPSYNERFF TGTGCCAGCAGTGAGTGGGACCCATCCTACAATGAGCGGTTCTTC
- many TRBJ1-4 TRBV3-1 CASSPGRSNEKLFF TGTGCCAGCAGCCCGGGACGCTCAAATGAAAAACTGTTTTTT